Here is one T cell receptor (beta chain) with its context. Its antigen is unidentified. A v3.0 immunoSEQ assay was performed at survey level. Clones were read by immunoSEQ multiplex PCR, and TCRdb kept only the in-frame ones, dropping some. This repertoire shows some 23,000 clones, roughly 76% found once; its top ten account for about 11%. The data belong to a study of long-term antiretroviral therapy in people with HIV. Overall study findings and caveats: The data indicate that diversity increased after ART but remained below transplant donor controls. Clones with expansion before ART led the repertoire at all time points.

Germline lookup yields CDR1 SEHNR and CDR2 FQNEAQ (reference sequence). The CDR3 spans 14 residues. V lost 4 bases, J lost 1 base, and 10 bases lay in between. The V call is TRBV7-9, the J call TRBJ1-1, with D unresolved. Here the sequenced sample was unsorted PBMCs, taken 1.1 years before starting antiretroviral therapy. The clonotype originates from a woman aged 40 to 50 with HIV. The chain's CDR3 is CASSSPGRNTEAFF. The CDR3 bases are TGTGCCAGCAGCTCCCCCGGGAGGAACACTGAAGCTTTCTTT.